The clone carrying this TCR beta chain was counted a few times. The sample originates from a study of blood T cell repertoires in COVID-19. Profiled with immunoSEQ multiplex PCR; TCRdb holds only in-frame clones, not every one. The sample shows 250,000 to 350,000 clones, 70% to 90% of them seen only once. The CDR3 spans 16 residues. Germline values: CDR1 LNHDA, CDR2 SQIVND (reference sequence). Trimming left V 4 bases short and J 7 bases short, with 17 bases between. The sample consisted of peripheral blood. This chain joins TRBV19 and TRBJ1-6; the D is unclear. The TCR comes from a woman between 45 and 65 years old with active or convalescent COVID-19. CDR3 amino acids: CASSRGDILPNSPLHF. DNA of the CDR3: TGTGCCAGTAGTAGGGGAGACATACTTCCGAATTCACCCCTCCACTTT.